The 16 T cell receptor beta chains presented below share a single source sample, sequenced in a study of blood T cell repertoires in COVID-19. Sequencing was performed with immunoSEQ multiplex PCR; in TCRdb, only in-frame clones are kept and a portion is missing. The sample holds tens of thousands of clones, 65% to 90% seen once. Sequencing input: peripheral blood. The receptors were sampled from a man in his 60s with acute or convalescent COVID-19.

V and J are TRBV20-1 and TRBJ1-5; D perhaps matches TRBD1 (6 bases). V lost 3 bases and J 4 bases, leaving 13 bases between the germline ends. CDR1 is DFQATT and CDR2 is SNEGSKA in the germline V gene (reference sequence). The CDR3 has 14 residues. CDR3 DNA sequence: TGCAGTGCTAGTACACCGGACAGAAATCAGCCCCAGCATTTT. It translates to CSASTPDRNQPQHF.

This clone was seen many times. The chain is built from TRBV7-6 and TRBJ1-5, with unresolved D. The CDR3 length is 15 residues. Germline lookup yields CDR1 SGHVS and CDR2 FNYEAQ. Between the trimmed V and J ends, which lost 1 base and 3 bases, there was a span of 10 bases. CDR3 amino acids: CASSLDTRNNQPQHF. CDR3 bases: TGTGCCAGCAGCTTAGATACCAGAAACAATCAGCCCCAGCATTTT. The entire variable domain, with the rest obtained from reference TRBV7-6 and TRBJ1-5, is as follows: GAGVSQSPRYKVTKRGQDVALRCDPISGHVSLYWYRQALGQGPEFLTYFNYEAQQDKSGLPNDRFSAERPEGSISTLTIQRTEQRDSAMYRCASSLDTRNNQPQHFGDGTRLSIL.

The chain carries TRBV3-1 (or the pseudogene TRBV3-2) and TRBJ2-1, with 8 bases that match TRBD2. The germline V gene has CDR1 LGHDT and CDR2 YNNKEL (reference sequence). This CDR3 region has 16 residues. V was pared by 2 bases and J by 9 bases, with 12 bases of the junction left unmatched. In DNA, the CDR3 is TGTGCCAGCAGCCAACCCCATGGCGGGGGGAGCAGTGAGCAGTTCTTC. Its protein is CASSQPHGGGSSEQFF.

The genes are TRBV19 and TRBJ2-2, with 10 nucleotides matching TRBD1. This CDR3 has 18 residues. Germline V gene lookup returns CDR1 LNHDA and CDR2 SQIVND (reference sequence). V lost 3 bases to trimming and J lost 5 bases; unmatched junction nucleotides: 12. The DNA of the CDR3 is TGTGCCAGTAGTATCCGAGGGCTGACAGGGGGCAAGACCGGGGAGCTGTTTTTT. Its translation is CASSIRGLTGGKTGELFF.

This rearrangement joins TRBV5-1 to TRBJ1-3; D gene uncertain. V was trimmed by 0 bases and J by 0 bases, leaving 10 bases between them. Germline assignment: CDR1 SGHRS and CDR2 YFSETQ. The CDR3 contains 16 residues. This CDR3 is CASSLDGSSSGNTIYF. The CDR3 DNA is TGCGCCAGCAGCTTGGACGGGAGTAGCTCTGGAAACACCATATATTTT.

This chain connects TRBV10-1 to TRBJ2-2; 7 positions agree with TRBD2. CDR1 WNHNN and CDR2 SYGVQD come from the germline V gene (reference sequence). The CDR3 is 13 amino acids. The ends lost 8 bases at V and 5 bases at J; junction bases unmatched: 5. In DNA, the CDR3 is TGCGCCAGCGGGAGGGCCGGAACCGGGGAGCTGTTTTTT. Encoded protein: CASGRAGTGELFF.

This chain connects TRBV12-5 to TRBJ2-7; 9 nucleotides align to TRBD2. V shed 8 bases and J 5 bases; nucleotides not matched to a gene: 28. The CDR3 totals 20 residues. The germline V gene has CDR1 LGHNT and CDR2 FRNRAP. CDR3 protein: CASRERAGGFVFLVQDEQYF. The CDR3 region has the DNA TGTGCTAGTAGAGAGAGGGCGGGAGGGTTTGTATTTTTGGTTCAGGACGAGCAGTACTTC.

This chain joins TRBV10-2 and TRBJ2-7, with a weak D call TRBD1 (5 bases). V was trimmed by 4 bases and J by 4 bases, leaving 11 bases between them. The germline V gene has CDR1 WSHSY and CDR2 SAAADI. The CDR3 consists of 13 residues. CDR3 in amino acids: CASSAQETYEQYF. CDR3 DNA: TGCGCCAGCAGTGCACAGGAGACTTACGAGCAGTACTTC.

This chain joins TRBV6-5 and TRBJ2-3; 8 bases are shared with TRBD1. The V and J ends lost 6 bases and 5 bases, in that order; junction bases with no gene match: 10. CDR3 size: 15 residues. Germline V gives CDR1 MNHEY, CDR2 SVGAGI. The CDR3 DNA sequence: TGTGCCAGCAGGGTGGACAGGGTTGGATTAGATACGCAGTATTTT. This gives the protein CASRVDRVGLDTQYF.

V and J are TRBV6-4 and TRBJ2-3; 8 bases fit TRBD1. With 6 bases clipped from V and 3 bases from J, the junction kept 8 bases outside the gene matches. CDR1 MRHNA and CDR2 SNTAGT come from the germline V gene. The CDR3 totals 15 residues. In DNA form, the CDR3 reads TGTGCCAGCAGACAACAGGGGGGCGGAACAGATACGCAGTATTTT. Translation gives CASRQQGGGTDTQYF.

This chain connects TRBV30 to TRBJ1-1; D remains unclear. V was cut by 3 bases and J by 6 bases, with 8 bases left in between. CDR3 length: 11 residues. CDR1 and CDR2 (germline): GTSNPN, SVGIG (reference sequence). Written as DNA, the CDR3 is TGTGCCTGGAGCTTACTACCTGAAGCTTTCTTT. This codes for CAWSLLPEAFF.

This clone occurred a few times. The CDR3 loop is CASSSTEARTDKWNTDTQYF. The CDR3 DNA follows: TGCGCCAGCAGCTCGACGGAGGCCCGGACAGACAAGTGGAACACAGATACGCAGTATTTT. This rearrangement joins TRBV5-1 to TRBJ2-3; D perhaps matches TRBD1 (6 bases). The V gene's germline CDR1 is SGHRS and CDR2 YFSETQ. The ends were cut back, 3 bases at V and 2 bases at J, with 28 bases in the middle. The CDR3 consists of 20 residues.

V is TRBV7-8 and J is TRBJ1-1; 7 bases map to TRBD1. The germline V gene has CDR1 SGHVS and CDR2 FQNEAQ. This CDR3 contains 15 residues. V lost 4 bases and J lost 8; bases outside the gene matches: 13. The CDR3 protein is CASSSRQGAVGEAFF. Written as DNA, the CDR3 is TGTGCCAGCAGCTCCCGACAGGGTGCGGTCGGAGAAGCTTTCTTT.

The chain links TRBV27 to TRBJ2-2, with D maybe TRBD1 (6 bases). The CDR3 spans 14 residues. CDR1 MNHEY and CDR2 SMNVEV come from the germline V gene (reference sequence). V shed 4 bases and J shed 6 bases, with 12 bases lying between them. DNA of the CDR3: TGTGCCAGCAGTTCTACAGGGATGGCCGGGGAGCTGTTTTTT. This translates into CASSSTGMAGELFF.

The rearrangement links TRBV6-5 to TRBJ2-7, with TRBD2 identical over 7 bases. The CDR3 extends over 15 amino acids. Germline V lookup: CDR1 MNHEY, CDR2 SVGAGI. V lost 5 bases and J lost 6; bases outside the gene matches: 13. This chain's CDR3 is CASSSQTSSQSEQYF. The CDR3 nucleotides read TGTGCCAGCAGTAGCCAGACTAGCTCTCAATCCGAGCAGTACTTC.

CDR3 residues: CASSFISGEANIQYF. The CDR3, as DNA: TGTGCCAGCAGCTTTATTAGCGGGGAGGCAAACATTCAGTACTTC. The chain uses TRBV13 and TRBJ2-4, with TRBD2 matching over 8 bases. The V gene end was trimmed by 3 bases and the J gene end by 6 bases; junction bases not matched to a gene: 7. Germline CDR1 PRHDT, CDR2 FYEKMQ (reference sequence). The length of the CDR3 is 15 residues.